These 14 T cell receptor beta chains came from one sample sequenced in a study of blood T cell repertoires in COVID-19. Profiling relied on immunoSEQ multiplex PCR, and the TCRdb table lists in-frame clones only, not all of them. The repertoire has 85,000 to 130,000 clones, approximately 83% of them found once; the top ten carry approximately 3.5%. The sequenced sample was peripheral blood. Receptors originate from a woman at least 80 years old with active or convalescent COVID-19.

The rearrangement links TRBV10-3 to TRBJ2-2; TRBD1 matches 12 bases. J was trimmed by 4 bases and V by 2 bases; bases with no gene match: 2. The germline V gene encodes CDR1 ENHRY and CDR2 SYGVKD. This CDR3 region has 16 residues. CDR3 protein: CAISEGTGGGTGELFF. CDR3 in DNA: TGTGCCATCAGTGAGGGGACAGGGGGCGGCACCGGGGAGCTGTTTTTT.

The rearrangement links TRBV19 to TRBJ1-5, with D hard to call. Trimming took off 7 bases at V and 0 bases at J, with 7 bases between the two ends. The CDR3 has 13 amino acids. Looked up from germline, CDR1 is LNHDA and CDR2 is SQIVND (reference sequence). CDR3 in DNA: TGTGCCAGTAACGACTTTAGCAATCAGCCCCAGCATTTT. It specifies CASNDFSNQPQHF.

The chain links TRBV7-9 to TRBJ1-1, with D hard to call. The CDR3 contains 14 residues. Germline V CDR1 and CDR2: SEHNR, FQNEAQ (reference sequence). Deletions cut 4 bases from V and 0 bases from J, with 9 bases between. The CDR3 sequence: CASSSTVVNTEAFF. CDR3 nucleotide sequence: TGTGCCAGCAGCTCCACAGTAGTGAACACTGAAGCTTTCTTT.

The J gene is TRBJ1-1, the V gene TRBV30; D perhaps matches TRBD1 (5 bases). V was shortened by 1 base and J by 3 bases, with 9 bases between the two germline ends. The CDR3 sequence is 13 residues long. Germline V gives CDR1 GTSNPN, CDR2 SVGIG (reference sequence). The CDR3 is CAWSETGDTEAFF. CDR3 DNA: TGTGCCTGGAGTGAAACGGGGGACACTGAAGCTTTCTTT.

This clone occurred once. Here the CDR3 reads CASSPGTGPNEQYF. For the CDR3, the DNA is TGTGCCAGCTCACCCGGGACAGGGCCCAACGAGCAGTACTTC. The chain carries TRBV18 and TRBJ2-7; TRBD1 aligns across 9 bases. V trimming: 3 bases; J trimming: 5 bases; junction bases outside the gene matches: 5. The CDR3 totals 14 residues. Germline CDR1 KGHSH, CDR2 LQKENI.

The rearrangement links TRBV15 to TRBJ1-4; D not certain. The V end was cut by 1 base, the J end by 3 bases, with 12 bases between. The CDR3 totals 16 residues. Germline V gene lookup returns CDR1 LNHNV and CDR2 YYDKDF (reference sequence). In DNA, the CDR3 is TGTGCCACCAGCAGAGGGTCGGGCGGGGCTAATGAAAAACTGTTTTTT. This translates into CATSRGSGGANEKLFF.

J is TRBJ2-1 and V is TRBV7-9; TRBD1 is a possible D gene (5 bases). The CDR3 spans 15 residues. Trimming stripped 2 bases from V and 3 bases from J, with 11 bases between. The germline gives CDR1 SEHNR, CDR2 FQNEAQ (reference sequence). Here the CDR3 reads CASSLRGSLYNEQFF. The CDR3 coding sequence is TGTGCCAGCAGCTTAAGGGGCTCCCTCTACAATGAGCAGTTCTTC.

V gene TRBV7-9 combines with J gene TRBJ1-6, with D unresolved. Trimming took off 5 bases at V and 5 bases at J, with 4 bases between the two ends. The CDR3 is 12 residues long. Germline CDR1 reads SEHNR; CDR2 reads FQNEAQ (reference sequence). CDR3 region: CASSRDNSPLHF. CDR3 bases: TGTGCCAGCAGCCGGGATAATTCACCCCTCCACTTT.

The CDR3 DNA is TGTGCCAGTAGTAGGGGAATAGCGGGCGGCTCCTACAATGAGCAGTTCTTC. Amino acids: CASSRGIAGGSYNEQFF. The chain uses TRBV19 and TRBJ2-1; 7 nucleotides align to TRBD2. CDR3 length equals 17 residues. Germline assignment: CDR1 LNHDA and CDR2 SQIVND (reference sequence). V gave up 4 bases and J gave up 0 bases; unmatched junction bases: 9.

Here the CDR3 reads CASRLSGANVLTF. In DNA, the CDR3 is TGTGCCAGCAGGCTATCTGGGGCCAACGTCCTGACTTTC. The chain joins TRBV28 to TRBJ2-6; D remains unclear. The CDR3 sequence is 13 residues long. CDR1 and CDR2 from the germline V gene are MDHEN and SYDVKM. V was pared by 6 bases and J by 1 base, with 4 bases between.

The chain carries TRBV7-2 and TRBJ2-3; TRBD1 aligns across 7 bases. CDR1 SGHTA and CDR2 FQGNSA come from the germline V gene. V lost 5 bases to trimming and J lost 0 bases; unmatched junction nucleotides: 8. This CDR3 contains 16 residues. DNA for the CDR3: TGTGCCAGCAGCCCCCGAGACAGGGCGAGCACAGATACGCAGTATTTT. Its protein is CASSPRDRASTDTQYF.

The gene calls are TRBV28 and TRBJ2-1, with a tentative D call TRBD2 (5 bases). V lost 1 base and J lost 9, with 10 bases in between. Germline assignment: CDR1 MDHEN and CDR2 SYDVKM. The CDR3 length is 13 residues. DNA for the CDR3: TGTGCCAGCAGTTTATTAGGAGGAACTGAGCAGTTCTTC. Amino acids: CASSLLGGTEQFF. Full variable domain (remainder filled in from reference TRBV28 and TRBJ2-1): DVKVTQSSRYLVKRTGEKVFLECVQDMDHENMFWYRQDPGLGLRLIYFSYDVKMKEKGDIPEGYSVSREKKERFSLILESASTNQTSMYLCASSLLGGTEQFFGPGTRLTVL.

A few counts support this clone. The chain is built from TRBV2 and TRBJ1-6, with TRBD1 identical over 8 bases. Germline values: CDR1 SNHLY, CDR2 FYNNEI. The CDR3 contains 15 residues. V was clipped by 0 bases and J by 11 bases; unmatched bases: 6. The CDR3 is CASSEARTGWPPLHF. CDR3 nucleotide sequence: TGTGCCAGCAGTGAAGCCCGGACAGGGTGGCCACCCCTCCACTTT.

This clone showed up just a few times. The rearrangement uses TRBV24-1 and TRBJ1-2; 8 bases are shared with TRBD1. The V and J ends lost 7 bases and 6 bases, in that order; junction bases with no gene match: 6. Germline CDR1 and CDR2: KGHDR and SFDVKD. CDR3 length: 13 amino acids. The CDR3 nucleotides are TGTGCCACCAGGGACAGGGATCTGGATGGCTACACCTTC. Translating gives CATRDRDLDGYTF.